The clone carrying this TCR beta chain has only a few counts. Study processing details: Estimates of nucleated cell counts were drawn from the amplification of reference gene primers. Clones were sequenced by immunoSEQ multiplex PCR, and TCRdb holds only the in-frame ones, with some missing. The V and J calls and clone size are taken from that table; D and trimming were inferred from the DNA. The data contain about 340,000 clones, around nine tenths of them seen just once; the ten biggest clones take up roughly 3.5%. The record originates from a study of blood T cell repertoires in COVID-19. Sequenced input: peripheral blood. This TCR derives from a woman aged 18-29 years who had recovered from COVID-19.

CDR3 protein: CASSQIWFEGYTF. The DNA for the CDR3 is TGCGCCAGCAGCCAAATATGGTTTGAGGGCTACACCTTC. V is TRBV4-1 and J is TRBJ1-2, with D hard to call. Trimming left V 2 bases short and J 8 bases short, with 12 bases between. The CDR3 has 13 residues. CDR1 and CDR2 (germline): MGHRA, YSYEKL.